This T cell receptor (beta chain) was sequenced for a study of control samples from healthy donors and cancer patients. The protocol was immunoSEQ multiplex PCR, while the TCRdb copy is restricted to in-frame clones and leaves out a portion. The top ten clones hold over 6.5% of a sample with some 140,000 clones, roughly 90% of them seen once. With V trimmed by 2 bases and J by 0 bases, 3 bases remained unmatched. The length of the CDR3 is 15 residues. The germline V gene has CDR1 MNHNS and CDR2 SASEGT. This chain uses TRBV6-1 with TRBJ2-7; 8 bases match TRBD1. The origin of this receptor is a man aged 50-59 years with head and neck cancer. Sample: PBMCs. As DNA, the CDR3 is TGTGCCAGCAGTGAAAGGACAGGGTACTCCTACGAGCAGTACTTC. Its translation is CASSERTGYSYEQYF.